This section outlines one TCR beta chain sequence together with its context. Its specificity is not known. Amplified TCR beta CDR3 regions came from RNA transcripts. HTBI primers drove first-round RT-PCR of the TCR CDR3. TCRdb reanalysed the multiplex PCR reads using MiXCR and keeps one entry per CDR3 protein. The repertoire holds a few hundred thousand distinct CDR3 sequences, roughly 18% seen once, with approximately 54% in the top ten. The data are from a study of T cells in Graves' hyperthyroidism and ophthalmopathy. For the study at large: The authors collected peripheral blood at initial diagnosis, before any treatment.

Study observations and caveats: Ophthalmopathy was separated from stable hyperthyroidism by a 13 V-J model.

PBMCs were collected from a 10 ml volume of fresh peripheral blood. Germline V gene data show CDR1 as SNHLY and CDR2 as FYNNEI. The J segment lost 10 bases and the V segment lost 4 bases, leaving 4 bases of the junction unmatched. CDR3 size: 12 residues. The chain carries TRBV2 and TRBJ2-1; 7 bases match TRBD1. This receptor was identified in a woman between 45 and 65 years old with Graves' hyperthyroidism. Input material: blood. CDR3 sequence (DNA): TGTGCCAGCAGTGCCCAGGGGGTCGAGCAGTTCTTC. It specifies CASSAQGVEQFF.